This paragraph reports one T cell receptor (beta chain). In the original workflow: Estimates of nucleated cell counts were drawn from the amplification of reference gene primers. Only in-frame clones appear in the TCRdb table, and some are missing; sequencing was by immunoSEQ multiplex PCR. V and J calls and clone size are given by that table; D and trimming were obtained from the DNA. Among about 100,000 clones listed, 88% were seen once. The sample originates from a study of blood T cell repertoires in COVID-19. The V end was cut by 5 bases, the J end by 4 bases, with 14 bases between. There are 14 residues in the CDR3. CDR1 SGHTA and CDR2 FQGNSA come from the germline V gene.

Sequenced material: peripheral blood. J is TRBJ1-2 and V is TRBV7-2; TRBD1 might be the D (6 bases). This clonotype was sampled from a human donor in a cohort sampled during active COVID-19. This CDR3 is CASSVLGAFYGYTF. The CDR3 bases are TGTGCCAGCAGCGTTTTGGGGGCGTTCTATGGCTACACCTTC.